A selection of T cell receptor beta chains follows, all from one sample in a study of blood T cell repertoires in COVID-19. The data were produced by immunoSEQ multiplex PCR, yet TCRdb's version contains in-frame clones alone and is incomplete. This repertoire shows a few hundred thousand clones, around 85% found once; its top ten account for roughly 2.2%. The sequencing sample was made of peripheral blood. Receptors originate from a woman aged 50 to 60 with acute or convalescent COVID-19. CDR3s include the opening cysteine and the closing phenylalanine or tryptophan. The order of the fields is CDR3 protein, CDR3 DNA, V gene, J gene, D gene, clone size, CDR3 length. The D gene is left open where the match is weak. Clone size appears in some rows only: once, few, many, or a class for an expanded clone.

CDR3aa: CASSLTLYGYTF
CDR3nt: TGTGCCAGCAGTCTGACACTTTATGGCTACACCTTC
v_gene: TRBV12-3/TRBV12-4
j_gene: TRBJ1-2
d_gene: NA
abundance: NA
len: 12

CDR3aa: CASQGTRGRTETQYF
CDR3nt: TGTGCCAGCCAGGGGACCAGGGGGCGCACGGAGACCCAGTACTTC
v_gene: TRBV25-1
j_gene: TRBJ2-5
d_gene: TRBD1
abundance: NA
len: 15

CDR3aa: CASSQRQTGHGYTF
CDR3nt: TGCGCCAGCAGCCAAAGGCAAACAGGGCATGGCTACACCTTC
v_gene: TRBV4-3
j_gene: TRBJ1-2
d_gene: NA
abundance: once
len: 14

CDR3aa: CASSLAGKETQYF
CDR3nt: TGTGCCAGCAGCCTAGCGGGGAAAGAGACCCAGTACTTC
v_gene: TRBV3-1/TRBV3-2
j_gene: TRBJ2-5
d_gene: TRBD2
abundance: NA
len: 13

CDR3aa: CASSPSGPLGGYNEKLFF
CDR3nt: TGTGCCAGCTCACCATCAGGGCCCCTAGGAGGGTATAATGAAAAACTGTTTTTT
v_gene: TRBV18
j_gene: TRBJ1-4
d_gene: NA
abundance: few
len: 18

CDR3aa: CATRQGRTEAFF
CDR3nt: TGTGCCACGAGACAGGGCCGCACTGAAGCTTTCTTT
v_gene: TRBV24-1
j_gene: TRBJ1-1
d_gene: TRBD1
abundance: NA
len: 12

CDR3aa: CASSRSDYEQYF
CDR3nt: TGTGCCAGTAGTAGGAGCGATTACGAGCAGTACTTC
v_gene: TRBV19
j_gene: TRBJ2-7
d_gene: NA
abundance: NA
len: 12

CDR3aa: CASSYDITKSNQPQHF
CDR3nt: TGTGCCAGCAGTTACGACATCACGAAGAGCAATCAGCCCCAGCATTTT
v_gene: TRBV6-6
j_gene: TRBJ1-5
d_gene: NA
abundance: once
len: 16

CDR3aa: CASSLSPGETEAFF
CDR3nt: TGTGCCAGCAGTTTATCGCCAGGGGAGACTGAAGCTTTCTTT
v_gene: TRBV27
j_gene: TRBJ1-1
d_gene: NA
abundance: NA
len: 14

CDR3aa: CASSSGGSSGKRETQYF
CDR3nt: TGTGCCAGCAGCTCGGGGGGGTCTAGCGGGAAGCGGGAGACCCAGTACTTC
v_gene: TRBV7-2
j_gene: TRBJ2-5
d_gene: TRBD2
abundance: once
len: 17

CDR3aa: CSVLMGGAQSWRETQYF
CDR3nt: TGCAGCGTCCTCATGGGAGGCGCCCAATCGTGGAGAGAGACCCAGTACTTC
v_gene: TRBV29-1
j_gene: TRBJ2-5
d_gene: NA
abundance: once
len: 17

CDR3aa: CASSLMGGLPNEELFF
CDR3nt: TGTGCCAGCAGCTTAATGGGAGGACTTCCCAACGAGGAGCTGTTTTTT
v_gene: TRBV7-3
j_gene: TRBJ2-2
d_gene: NA
abundance: NA
len: 16